These 8 T cell receptor beta chains originate from one sample sequenced in a study of technical replicates of blood from a few donors. TCRdb's table, derived via immunoSEQ multiplex PCR, lists solely in-frame clones and lacks some. Of about 91,000 clones listed, just under 95% were seen once; the top ten hold under 0.3%. Sequenced sample: T cells isolated from PBMCs. These TCRs come from a human donor in good health.

J is TRBJ1-4 and V is TRBV28, with 9 bases lining up with TRBD1. Germline V lookup: CDR1 MDHEN, CDR2 SYDVKM. The ends lost 2 bases at V and 1 base at J; junction bases unmatched: 2. The CDR3 extends over 16 amino acids. As DNA, the CDR3 is TGTGCCAGCAGTTTACCGGGACAGGGAACTAATGAAAAACTGTTTTTT. Protein sequence: CASSLPGQGTNEKLFF.

The chain has TRBV7-9 and TRBJ2-5; TRBD2 might be the D (6 bases). Between the trimmed V and J ends, which lost 5 bases and 2 bases, there was a span of 24 bases. The germline gives CDR1 SEHNR, CDR2 FQNEAQ (reference sequence). This CDR3 is built from 18 residues. The CDR3 is CASSPAGLRGLNQETQYF. As DNA, the CDR3 is TGTGCCAGCAGCCCGGCTGGCCTCCGGGGACTCAATCAAGAGACCCAGTACTTC.

This rearrangement joins TRBV5-5 to TRBJ2-7; possible D gene TRBD2, 6 bases. The CDR3 length is 13 residues. The V end was cut by 6 bases, the J end by 3 bases, with 13 bases between. Germline CDR1 is SGHKS and CDR2 is YYEKEE (reference sequence). As DNA, the CDR3 is TGTGCCAGCAACCTGGGGGGATTCTACGAGCAGTACTTC. This sequence encodes CASNLGGFYEQYF.

The rearrangement joins TRBV14 to TRBJ2-4; tentative D call: TRBD2 (5 bases). The CDR3 is made up of 17 amino acids. V gave up 2 bases and J gave up 3 bases, with 17 bases separating them. Germline CDR1 reads SGHDN; CDR2 reads FVKESK. CDR3 in DNA: TGTGCCAGCAGCCAACGGCACATTCGTGCGGGCAAAAACATTCAGTACTTC. The encoded protein is CASSQRHIRAGKNIQYF.

Only one count was recorded for this clone. This chain joins TRBV4-1 and TRBJ2-5, with TRBD2 identical over 15 bases. Per germline, CDR1 MGHRA and CDR2 YSYEKL. With V trimmed by 4 bases and J by 1 base, 7 bases remained unmatched. CDR3 length equals 18 residues. CDR3 region: CASSPGTSGRTGQETQYF. CDR3 in DNA: TGCGCCAGCAGCCCCGGGACTAGCGGGAGGACGGGCCAAGAGACCCAGTACTTC.

The chain couples TRBV29-1 to TRBJ2-3; 7 bases agree with TRBD2. Losses at the gene ends were 5 bases for V and 2 bases for J; bases not matched to a gene: 4. CDR1 SQVTM and CDR2 ANQGSEA come from the germline V gene. This CDR3 comprises 13 residues. The CDR3 loop reads CSVSGGPTDTQYF. Written as DNA, the CDR3 is TGCAGCGTTTCGGGGGGTCCCACAGATACGCAGTATTTT.

The chain joins TRBV9 to TRBJ1-1, with D tentatively TRBD1 (6 bases). The CDR3 is made up of 13 amino acids. Germline V gives CDR1 SGDLS, CDR2 YYNGEE. V was clipped by 2 bases and J by 6 bases, with 11 bases between them. CDR3: CASSVGAAAEAFF. The CDR3 nucleotides read TGTGCCAGCAGCGTGGGGGCGGCAGCTGAAGCTTTCTTT. Using reference TRBV9 and TRBJ1-1 for the parts outside the CDR3, the full variable domain is DSGVTQTPKHLITATGQRVTLRCSPRSGDLSVYWYQQSLDQGLQFLIQYYNGEERAKGNILERFSAQQFPDLHSELNLSSLELGDSALYFCASSVGAAAEAFFGQGTRLTVV.

The CDR3 reads CASSFGLATYNEQFF. The CDR3 coding sequence is TGTGCCAGCAGCTTCGGACTAGCGACCTACAATGAGCAGTTCTTC. V is TRBV7-8 and J is TRBJ2-1; 9 bases line up with TRBD2. CDR1 and CDR2 (germline): SGHVS, FQNEAQ. The length of the CDR3 is 15 residues. V was pared by 3 bases and J by 2 bases, with 2 bases of the junction left unmatched. Full variable domain (rest looked up from reference TRBV7-8 and TRBJ2-1): GAGVSQSPRYKVAKRGQDVALRCDPISGHVSLFWYQQALGQGPEFLTYFQNEAQLDKSGLPSDRFFAERPEGSVSTLKIQRTQQEDSAVYLCASSFGLATYNEQFFGPGTRLTVL.